This TCR beta chain was recorded in a study of radiation and T cells in renal cell carcinoma (dated by TCRdb to about 2020). With regard to the full study: Samples came from a clinical trial, in which primary renal cell carcinomas received 15 Gy stereotactic body radiation therapy followed by nephrectomy 4 weeks later. In total, around 53 samples, comprising 25 or so tumors and around 27 peripheral blood samples, were subjected to TCR beta sequencing. Across all 50 or so samples, 4,016,671 unique CDR3 nucleotide sequences, encoding roughly 3 million unique CDR3 amino acid sequences, were identified. Paper-wide results and their limitations: In blood, the top tumor clonotypes increased between baseline and 2 weeks post-radiation and then shrank by 4 weeks, which suggests that tumor-resident clones expanded only transiently. Effects of radiation dose or scheduling on the TCR repertoire could not be addressed with the single-armed trial design. Changes in the blood repertoire were not tracked past 4 weeks after treatment. Because pretreatment tumor biopsies were not available, the study could not determine whether clonotypes were already present within the tumor at baseline.

V is cut by 6 bases and J by 4 bases, and the space between the germline ends is 12 bases. According to the germline V gene (reference sequence), CDR1 reads SEHNR and CDR2 reads FQNEAQ. The CDR3, from cysteine to phenylalanine, totals 14 residues. Only the CDR3 DNA is retained, 42 bases long and in frame from the first base. The time point tag for this specimen amounts to: blood 2 weeks post-SBRT. The label giving this sample's treatment or condition can be read as: 15 Gy SBRT to primary tumor, nephrectomy 4 weeks later. Serial peripheral blood from radiation-treated patients was sampled at baseline, 2 weeks and 4 weeks after SBRT to track tumor-enriched clonotypes. Every patient's renal cell carcinoma showed clear cell pathology. The QIAamp DNA Blood Mini Kit (Qiagen) was used to prepare genomic DNA for TCR sequencing. The analyses included just those samples that passed every quality control check.

Following the manufacturer's recommendations, the immunoSEQ kit was used to generate TCR beta libraries from genomic DNA. Library preparation used a first multiplex PCR with proprietary primers, then a second PCR adding unique barcodes, with bead cleanups after each round. A kit-provided positive control reaction and a negative control reaction were included in every sample batch. The final libraries were assessed on an Agilent 4200 TapeStation D1000 ScreenTape, pooled by volume, and quantified by qPCR. Sequencing was performed on an Illumina NextSeq500 using a MidOutput 150-cycle cartridge, with 156 Read1 cycles, 15 Index1 cycles, and the kit custom primers. The pooled library was loaded at roughly 1 pM, and around 20% PhiX control was spiked in. In the paper's pipeline: Vendor-processed data were analyzed in R, with a clonotype defined as all T cells sharing the same CDR3 nucleotide sequence. For clone abundance analyses, frequencies were normalized to the 10,000 most abundant clones per sample. Public T cell clones, which averaged fewer than five per sample, were removed prior to analysis. Tumor-enriched clonotypes and baseline blood-enriched clonotypes were defined as those with an abundance difference of at least 32-fold between compartments. A beta-binomial differential abundance model was used to identify clonotypes that were expanded or contracted between blood time points. Tumor-blood repertoire similarity was measured with the Baroni-Urbani and Buser coefficient, and group comparisons used two-tailed Wilcoxon tests in R. TCRdb stores this immuneACCESS table with in-frame sequences only. Part of the clones is absent; in the studies checked, under half of the shortfall reflects unresolved V genes, and no reason is known for the rest. That table gives V, J and clone size, and the DNA gave D and trimming. The sample table holds 100,000 to 150,000 clones, of which about four fifths were seen once. The top ten hold roughly 5.9% of the sample.

With regard to this clone: Which antigen it targets is not known. Base-call qualities are not available, and no considerably larger clone is one nucleotide away.

The origin of this receptor is a man between 45 and 60 years old with renal cell carcinoma. This receptor chain uses TRBV7-9 and TRBJ2-2; TRBD2 is possibly the D segment (5 matching bases). The starting material was blood, obtained from a patient whose treatment included radiotherapy and nephrectomy. The CDR3 has the sequence CASSSFRGTGELFF. DNA sequence: TGTGCCAGCAGTTCCTTCCGGGGCACCGGGGAGCTGTTTTTT.